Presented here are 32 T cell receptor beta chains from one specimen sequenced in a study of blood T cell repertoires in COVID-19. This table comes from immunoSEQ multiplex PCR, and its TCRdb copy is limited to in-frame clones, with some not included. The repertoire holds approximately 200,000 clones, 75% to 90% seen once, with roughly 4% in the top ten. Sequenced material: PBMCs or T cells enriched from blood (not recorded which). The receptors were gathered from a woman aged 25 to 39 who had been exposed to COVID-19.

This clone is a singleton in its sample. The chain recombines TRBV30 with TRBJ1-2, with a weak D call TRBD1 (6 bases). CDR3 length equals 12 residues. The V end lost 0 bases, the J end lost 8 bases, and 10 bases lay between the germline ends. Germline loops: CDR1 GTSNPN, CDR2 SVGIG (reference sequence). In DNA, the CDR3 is TGTGCCTGGAGTGTCGGAAGGGGGGGCTACACCTTC. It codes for CAWSVGRGGYTF.

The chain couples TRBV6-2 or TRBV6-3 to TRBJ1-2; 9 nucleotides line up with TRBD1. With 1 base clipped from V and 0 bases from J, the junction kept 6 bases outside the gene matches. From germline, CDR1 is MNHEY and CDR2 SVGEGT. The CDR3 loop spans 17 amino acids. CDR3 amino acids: CASSYYGQGPSNYGYTF. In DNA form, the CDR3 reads TGTGCCAGCAGTTACTATGGACAGGGGCCCTCTAACTATGGCTACACCTTC.

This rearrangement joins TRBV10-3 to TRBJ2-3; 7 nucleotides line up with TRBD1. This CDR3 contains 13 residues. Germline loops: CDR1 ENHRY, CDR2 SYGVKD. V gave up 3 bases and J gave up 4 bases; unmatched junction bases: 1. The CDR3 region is CAISEGGADTQYF. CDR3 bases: TGTGCCATCAGTGAAGGGGGCGCAGATACGCAGTATTTT.

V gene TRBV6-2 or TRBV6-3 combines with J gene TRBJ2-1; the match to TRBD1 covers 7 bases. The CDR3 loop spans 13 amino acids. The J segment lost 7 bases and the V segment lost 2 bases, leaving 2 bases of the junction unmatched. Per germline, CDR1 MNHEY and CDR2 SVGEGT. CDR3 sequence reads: CASSYNRGNEQFF. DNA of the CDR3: TGTGCCAGCAGTTACAACAGGGGTAATGAGCAGTTCTTC.

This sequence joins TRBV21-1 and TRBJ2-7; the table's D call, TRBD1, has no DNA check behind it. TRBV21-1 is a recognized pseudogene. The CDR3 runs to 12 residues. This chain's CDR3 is CASSLQGYEQYF. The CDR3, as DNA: TGTGCCAGCAGCCTACAGGGCTACGAGCAGTACTTC.

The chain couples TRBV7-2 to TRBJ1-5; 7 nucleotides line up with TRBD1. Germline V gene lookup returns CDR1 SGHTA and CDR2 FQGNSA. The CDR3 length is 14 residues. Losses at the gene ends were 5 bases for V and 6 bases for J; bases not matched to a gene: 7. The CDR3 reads CASSQQGPPQPQHF. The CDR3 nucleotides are TGTGCCAGCAGCCAACAGGGGCCGCCTCAGCCCCAGCATTTT.

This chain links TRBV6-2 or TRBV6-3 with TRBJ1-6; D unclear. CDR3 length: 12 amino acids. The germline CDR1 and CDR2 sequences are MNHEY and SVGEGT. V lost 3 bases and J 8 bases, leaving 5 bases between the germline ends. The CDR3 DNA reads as TGTGCCAGCAGTTATGTATATTCACCCCTCCACTTT. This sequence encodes CASSYVYSPLHF.

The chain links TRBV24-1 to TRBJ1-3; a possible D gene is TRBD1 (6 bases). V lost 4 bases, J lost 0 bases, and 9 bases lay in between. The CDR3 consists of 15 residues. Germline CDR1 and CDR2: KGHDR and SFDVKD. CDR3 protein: CATSDRTVSGNTIYF. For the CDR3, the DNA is TGTGCCACCAGTGACAGGACAGTCTCTGGAAACACCATATATTTT.

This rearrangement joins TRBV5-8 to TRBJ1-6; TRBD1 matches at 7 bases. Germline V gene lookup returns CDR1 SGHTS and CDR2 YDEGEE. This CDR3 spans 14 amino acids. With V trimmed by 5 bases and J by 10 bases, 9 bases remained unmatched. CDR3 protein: CASSTGQFRSPLHF. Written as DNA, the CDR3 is TGTGCCAGCAGTACGGGACAGTTCAGATCACCCCTCCACTTT.

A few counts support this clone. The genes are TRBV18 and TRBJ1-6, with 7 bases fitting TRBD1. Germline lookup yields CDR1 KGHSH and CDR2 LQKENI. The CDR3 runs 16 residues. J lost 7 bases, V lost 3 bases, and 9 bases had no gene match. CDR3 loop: CASSPGQGERNSPLHF. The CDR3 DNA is TGTGCCAGCTCACCTGGGCAGGGGGAAAGAAATTCACCCCTCCACTTT.

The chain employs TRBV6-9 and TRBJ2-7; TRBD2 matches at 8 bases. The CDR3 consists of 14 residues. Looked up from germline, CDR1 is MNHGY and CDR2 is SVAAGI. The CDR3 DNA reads TGTGCTCAGAGCCCCGGGGGGGTTACCTACGAGCAGTACTTC. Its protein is CAQSPGGVTYEQYF.

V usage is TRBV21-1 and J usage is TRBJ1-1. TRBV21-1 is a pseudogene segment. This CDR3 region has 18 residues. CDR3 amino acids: CAISPLELSYYMNTEAFF. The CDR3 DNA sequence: TGTGCCATCTCACCGCTCGAACTATCTTACTACATGAACACTGAAGCTTTCTTT.

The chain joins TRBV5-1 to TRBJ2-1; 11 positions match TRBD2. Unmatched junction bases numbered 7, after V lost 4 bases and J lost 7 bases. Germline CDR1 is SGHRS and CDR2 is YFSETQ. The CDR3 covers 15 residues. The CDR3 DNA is TGCGCCAGCAGCGTTAGCGGGGGGGCGGGGAATGAGCAGTTCTTC. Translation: CASSVSGGAGNEQFF.

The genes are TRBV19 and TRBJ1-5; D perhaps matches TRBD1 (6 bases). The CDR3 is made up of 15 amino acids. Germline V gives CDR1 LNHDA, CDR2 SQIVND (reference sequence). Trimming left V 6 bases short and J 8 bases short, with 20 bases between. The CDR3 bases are TGTGCCAGTAGCAAAGGGACAAGTCCTGGGAAGCCCCAGCATTTT. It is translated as CASSKGTSPGKPQHF.

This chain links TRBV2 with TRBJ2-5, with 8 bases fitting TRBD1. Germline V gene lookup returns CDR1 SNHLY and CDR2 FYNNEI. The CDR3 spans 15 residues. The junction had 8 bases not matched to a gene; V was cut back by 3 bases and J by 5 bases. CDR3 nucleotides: TGTGCCAGCAGTGATGGCTCAGGGGGCGCGGAGACCCAGTACTTC. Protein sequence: CASSDGSGGAETQYF.

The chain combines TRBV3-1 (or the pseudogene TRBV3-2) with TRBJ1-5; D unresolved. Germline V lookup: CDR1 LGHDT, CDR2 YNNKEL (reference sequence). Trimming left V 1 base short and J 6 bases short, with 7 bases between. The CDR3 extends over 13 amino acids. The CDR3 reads CASSQVGGQPQHF. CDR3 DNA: TGTGCCAGCAGCCAAGTGGGAGGTCAGCCCCAGCATTTT.

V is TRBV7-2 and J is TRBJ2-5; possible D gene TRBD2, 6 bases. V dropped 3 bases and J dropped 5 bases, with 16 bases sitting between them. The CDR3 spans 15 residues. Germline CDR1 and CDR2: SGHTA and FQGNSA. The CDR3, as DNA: TGTGCCAGCAGCTTTGCCCTCGCGGGGACGGAGACCCAGTACTTC. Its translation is CASSFALAGTETQYF.

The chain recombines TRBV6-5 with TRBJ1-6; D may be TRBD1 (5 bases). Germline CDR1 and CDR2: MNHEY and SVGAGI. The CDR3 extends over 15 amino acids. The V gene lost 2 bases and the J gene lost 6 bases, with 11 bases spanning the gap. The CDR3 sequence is CASSYTGLTNSPLHF. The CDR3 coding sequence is TGTGCCAGCAGTTACACGGGACTGACTAATTCACCCCTCCACTTT.

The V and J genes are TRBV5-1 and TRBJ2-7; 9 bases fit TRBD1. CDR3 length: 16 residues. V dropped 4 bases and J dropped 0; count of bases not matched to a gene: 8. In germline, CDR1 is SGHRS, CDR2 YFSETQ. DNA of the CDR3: TGCGCCAGCAGCCCCGGGACAGGGCGAAGCTCCTACGAGCAGTACTTC. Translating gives CASSPGTGRSSYEQYF.

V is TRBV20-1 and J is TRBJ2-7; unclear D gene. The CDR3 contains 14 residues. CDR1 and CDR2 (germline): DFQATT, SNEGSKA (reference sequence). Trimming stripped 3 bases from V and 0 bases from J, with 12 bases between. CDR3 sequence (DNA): TGCAGTGCTAGTTTCCTTGGCAGCTCCTACGAGCAGTACTTC. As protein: CSASFLGSSYEQYF.

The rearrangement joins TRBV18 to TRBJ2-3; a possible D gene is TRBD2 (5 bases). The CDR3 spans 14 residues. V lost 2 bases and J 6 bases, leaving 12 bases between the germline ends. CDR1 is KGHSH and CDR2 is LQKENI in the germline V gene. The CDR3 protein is CASSPGLVRDTQYF. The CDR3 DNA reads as TGTGCCAGCTCACCAGGACTTGTCCGGGATACGCAGTATTTT.

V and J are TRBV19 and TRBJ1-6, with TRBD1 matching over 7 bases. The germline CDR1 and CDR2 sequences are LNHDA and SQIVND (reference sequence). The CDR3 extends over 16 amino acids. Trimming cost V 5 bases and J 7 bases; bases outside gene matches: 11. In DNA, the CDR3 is TGTGCCAGTAGTCCGGGGACAGTTTTCACCAATTCACCCCTCCACTTT. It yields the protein CASSPGTVFTNSPLHF. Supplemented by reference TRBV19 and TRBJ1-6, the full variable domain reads DGGITQSPKYLFRKEGQNVTLSCEQNLNHDAMYWYRQDPGQGLRLIYYSQIVNDFQKGDIAEGYSVSREKKESFPLTVTSAQKNPTAFYLCASSPGTVFTNSPLHFGNGTRLTVT.

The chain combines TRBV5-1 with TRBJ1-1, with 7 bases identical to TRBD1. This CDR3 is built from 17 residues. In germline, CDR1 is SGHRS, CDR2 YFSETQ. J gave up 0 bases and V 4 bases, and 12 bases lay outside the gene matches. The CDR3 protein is CASSTLQGGNMNTEAFF. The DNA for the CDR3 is TGCGCCAGCAGCACACTGCAGGGGGGAAACATGAACACTGAAGCTTTCTTT. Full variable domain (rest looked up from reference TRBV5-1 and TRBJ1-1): KAGVTQTPRYLIKTRGQQVTLSCSPISGHRSVSWYQQTPGQGLQFLFEYFSETQRNKGNFPGRFSGRQFSNSRSEMNVSTLELGDSALYLCASSTLQGGNMNTEAFFGQGTRLTVV.

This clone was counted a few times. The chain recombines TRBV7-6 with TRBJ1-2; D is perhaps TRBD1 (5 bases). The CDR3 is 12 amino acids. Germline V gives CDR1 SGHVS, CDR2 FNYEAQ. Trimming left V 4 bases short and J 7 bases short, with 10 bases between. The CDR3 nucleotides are TGTGCCAGCAGCTCGGGGGAGGGTGGCTACACCTTC. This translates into CASSSGEGGYTF.

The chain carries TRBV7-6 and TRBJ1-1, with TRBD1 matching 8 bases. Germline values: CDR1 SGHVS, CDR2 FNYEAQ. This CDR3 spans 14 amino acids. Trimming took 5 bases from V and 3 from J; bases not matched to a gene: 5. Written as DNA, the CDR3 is TGTGCCAGCAGCAGTACAGGGGGATACACTGAAGCTTTCTTT. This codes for CASSSTGGYTEAFF.

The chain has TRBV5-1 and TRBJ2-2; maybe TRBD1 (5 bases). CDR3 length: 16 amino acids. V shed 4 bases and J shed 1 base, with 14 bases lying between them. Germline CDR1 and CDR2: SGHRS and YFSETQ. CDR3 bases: TGCGCCAGCAGCCTCCCAGGGTTAAGGAACACCGGGGAGCTGTTTTTT. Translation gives CASSLPGLRNTGELFF.

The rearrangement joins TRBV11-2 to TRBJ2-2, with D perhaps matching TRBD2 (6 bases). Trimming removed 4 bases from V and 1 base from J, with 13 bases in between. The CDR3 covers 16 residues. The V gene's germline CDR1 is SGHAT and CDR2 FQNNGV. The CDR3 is CASSSPWGVNTGELFF. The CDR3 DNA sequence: TGTGCCAGCAGCTCGCCGTGGGGGGTGAACACCGGGGAGCTGTTTTTT.

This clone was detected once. CDR3 in amino acids: CASSVSSGPSYEQYF. The CDR3 DNA reads as TGTGCCAGCAGCGTTAGTAGCGGTCCCTCCTACGAGCAGTACTTC. The rearrangement links TRBV9 to TRBJ2-7; TRBD2 might be the D (6 bases). V was clipped by 2 bases and J by 0 bases, with 12 bases between them. The CDR3 spans 15 residues. Germline CDR1 reads SGDLS; CDR2 reads YYNGEE. The full variable domain, completed using reference TRBV9 and TRBJ2-7, is DSGVTQTPKHLITATGQRVTLRCSPRSGDLSVYWYQQSLDQGLQFLIQYYNGEERAKGNILERFSAQQFPDLHSELNLSSLELGDSALYFCASSVSSGPSYEQYFGPGTRLTVT.

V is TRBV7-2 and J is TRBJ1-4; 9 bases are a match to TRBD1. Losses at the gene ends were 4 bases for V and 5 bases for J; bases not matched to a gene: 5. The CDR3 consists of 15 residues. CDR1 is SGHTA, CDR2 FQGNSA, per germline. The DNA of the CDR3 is TGTGCCAGCAGCTCAGACAGGGGGGTGAATGAAAAACTGTTTTTT. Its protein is CASSSDRGVNEKLFF.

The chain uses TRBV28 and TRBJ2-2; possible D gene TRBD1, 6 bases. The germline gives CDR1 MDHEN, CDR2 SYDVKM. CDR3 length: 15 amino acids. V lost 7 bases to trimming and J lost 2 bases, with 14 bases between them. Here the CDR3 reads CASNLGTSNTGELFF. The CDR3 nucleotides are TGTGCCAGCAACCTGGGGACATCTAACACCGGGGAGCTGTTTTTT.

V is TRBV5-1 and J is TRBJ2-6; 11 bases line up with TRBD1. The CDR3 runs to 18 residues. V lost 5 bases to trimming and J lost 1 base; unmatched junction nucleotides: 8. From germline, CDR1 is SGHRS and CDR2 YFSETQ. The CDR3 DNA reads TGCGCCAGCAGACATCCGGGACAGGGGGTATCTGGGGCCAACGTCCTGACTTTC. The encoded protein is CASRHPGQGVSGANVLTF.

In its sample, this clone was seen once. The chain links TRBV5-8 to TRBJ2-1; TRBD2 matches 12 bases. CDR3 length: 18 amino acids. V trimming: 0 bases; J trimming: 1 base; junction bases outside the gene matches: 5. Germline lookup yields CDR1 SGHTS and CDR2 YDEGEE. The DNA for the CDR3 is TGTGCCAGCAGCTTGGGGGGGACTAGCGGGCATTCCTACAATGAGCAGTTCTTC. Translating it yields CASSLGGTSGHSYNEQFF.